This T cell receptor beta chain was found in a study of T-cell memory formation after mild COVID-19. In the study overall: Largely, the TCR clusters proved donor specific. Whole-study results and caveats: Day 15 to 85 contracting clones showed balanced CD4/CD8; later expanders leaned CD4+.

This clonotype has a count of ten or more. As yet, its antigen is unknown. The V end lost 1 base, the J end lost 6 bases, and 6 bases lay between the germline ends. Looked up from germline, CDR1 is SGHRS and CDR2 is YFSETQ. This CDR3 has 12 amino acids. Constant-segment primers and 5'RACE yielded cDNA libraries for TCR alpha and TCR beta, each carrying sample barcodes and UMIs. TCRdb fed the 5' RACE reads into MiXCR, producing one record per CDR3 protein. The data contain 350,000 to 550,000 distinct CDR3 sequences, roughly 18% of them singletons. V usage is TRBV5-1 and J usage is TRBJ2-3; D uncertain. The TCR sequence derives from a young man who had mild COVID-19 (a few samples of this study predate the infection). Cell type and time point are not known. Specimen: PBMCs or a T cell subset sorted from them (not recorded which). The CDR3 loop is CASSLLGDTQYF. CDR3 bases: TGCGCCAGCAGCTTGTTGGGGGATACGCAGTATTTT.